This T cell receptor beta chain was captured in a study of shared clonotypes between healthy human individuals. Overall study: Donor composition was a couple of women and three men, aged 18 to 49.

The repertoire was sequenced with immunoSEQ multiplex PCR; TCRdb's copy has only in-frame clones and lacks some. The repertoire consists of about 2 million clones, with roughly 94% occurring once and the leading ten covering around 1.1%. CDR1 is LGHNA, CDR2 YSLEER, per germline. V trimming: 4 bases; J trimming: 4 bases; junction bases outside the gene matches: 5. The CDR3 loop spans 15 amino acids. Terminally differentiated effector memory CD45RA+ cells were excluded by CCR7 positive selection of CD45RO-negative cells. The chain is built from TRBV4-3 and TRBJ1-2, with 11 bases matching TRBD1. The sequenced sample was naive CD8+ T cells sorted from blood. The sequence was obtained from a man between 18 and 29 years old in good health. CDR3 residues: CASSPGQGGSYGYTF. CDR3 bases: TGCGCCAGCAGCCCGGGACAGGGGGGGAGCTATGGCTACACCTTC.